This entry lists 20 T cell receptor beta chains sequenced from one sample in a study of T cells after somatic rescue of genetic block. The data were produced by immunoSEQ multiplex PCR, yet TCRdb's version contains in-frame clones alone and is incomplete. Of about 63,000 clones listed, 92% are singletons. Source material: peripheral blood mononuclear cells (PBMCs). These receptors originate from a man in his forties or fifties.

V gene TRBV7-7 combines with J gene TRBJ2-1; D gene uncertain. CDR3 length equals 13 residues. Germline CDR1 SSHAT, CDR2 FNYEAQ (reference sequence). The V and J ends lost 1 base and 4 bases respectively, with 5 bases between them. The DNA for the CDR3 is TGTGCCAGCAGCTTAGATAGGTACAATGAGCAGTTCTTC. It translates to CASSLDRYNEQFF. Looking up the rest from reference TRBV7-7 and TRBJ2-1 gives the full variable domain: GAGVSQSPRYKVTKRGQDVTLRCDPISSHATLYWYQQALGQGPEFLTYFNYEAQPDKSGLPSDRFSAERPEGSISTLTIQRTEQRDSAMYRCASSLDRYNEQFFGPGTRLTVL.

The chain joins TRBV2 to TRBJ1-5; 7 positions match TRBD1. The V segment lost 6 bases and the J segment 4 bases; nucleotides outside the gene matches: 9. The CDR3 extends over 15 amino acids. Germline lookup yields CDR1 SNHLY and CDR2 FYNNEI. The CDR3 coding sequence is TGTGCCAGCAGGGGGACAGAGCTCCCAAATCAGCCCCAGCATTTT. It is translated as CASRGTELPNQPQHF. The full variable domain, with the rest looked up from reference TRBV2 and TRBJ1-5, is EPEVTQTPSHQVTQMGQEVILRCVPISNHLYFYWYRQILGQKVEFLVSFYNNEISEKSEIFDDQFSVERPDGSNFTLKIRSTKLEDSAMYFCASRGTELPNQPQHFGDGTRLSIL.

The V gene is TRBV5-1, the J gene TRBJ1-3; TRBD1 might be the D (5 bases). Trimming removed 0 bases at V and 2 bases at J, with 9 bases between. The CDR3 has 15 amino acids. Per germline, CDR1 SGHRS and CDR2 YFSETQ. The chain's CDR3 is CASSLAGHTGNTIYF. The CDR3 DNA reads as TGCGCCAGCAGCTTGGCCGGACACACTGGAAACACCATATATTTT.

V and J are TRBV2 and TRBJ1-6; perhaps TRBD1 as D (6 bases). Between the trimmed V and J ends, which lost 5 bases and 13 bases, there was a span of 21 bases. CDR1 and CDR2 from the germline V gene are SNHLY and FYNNEI. The CDR3 consists of 15 residues. The CDR3 DNA sequence: TGTGCCAGCAGTCGATCGGACAGTCTGGGATCGCCCCTCCACTTT. It codes for CASSRSDSLGSPLHF.

This clone appeared a single time. The chain combines TRBV5-6 with TRBJ2-7; 10 nucleotides match TRBD2. Germline V gene data show CDR1 as SGHDT and CDR2 as YYEEEE. The CDR3 runs 19 residues. V was pared by 5 bases and J by 3 bases, with 20 bases of the junction left unmatched. CDR3 region: CASRKSGRSSGRGGYEQYF. The CDR3 coding sequence is TGTGCCAGCAGAAAATCCGGGAGGTCTAGCGGGAGAGGCGGCTACGAGCAGTACTTC.

This rearrangement joins TRBV28 to TRBJ2-1; 11 bases agree with TRBD2. The CDR3 covers 14 residues. CDR1 is MDHEN, CDR2 SYDVKM, per germline. Trimming removed 7 bases from V and 7 bases from J; junction bases left unmatched: 6. The CDR3 DNA is TGTGCCAGCAAAATAGCGGGAGGGGGGAATGAGCAGTTCTTC. It translates to CASKIAGGGNEQFF.

V usage is TRBV28 and J usage is TRBJ1-3; 7 nucleotides agree with TRBD1. V dropped 3 bases and J dropped 3; count of bases not matched to a gene: 8. This CDR3 is built from 16 residues. CDR1 is MDHEN and CDR2 is SYDVKM in the germline V gene. The CDR3 DNA reads TGTGCCAGCAGTTTCCCGACAGGGTCCGGTGGAAACACCATATATTTT. Protein product: CASSFPTGSGGNTIYF.

V and J are TRBV5-1 and TRBJ2-2; 7 bases line up with TRBD1. The CDR3 has 16 residues. Germline lookup yields CDR1 SGHRS and CDR2 YFSETQ. V gave up 4 bases and J gave up 0 bases; unmatched junction bases: 6. CDR3 nucleotide sequence: TGCGCCAGCAGCCAGATGACAGGGACGAACACCGGGGAGCTGTTTTTT. The encoded protein is CASSQMTGTNTGELFF.

The CDR3 bases are TGTGCCAGTAGTCCCGCCGGGGGCAGGGAGACCCAGTACTTC. Encoded protein: CASSPAGGRETQYF. V and J are TRBV19 and TRBJ2-5; D may match TRBD1 or TRBD2 (6 bases each). This CDR3 is built from 14 residues. Trimming pared 5 bases from V and 5 bases from J, leaving 15 bases between. Germline loops: CDR1 LNHDA, CDR2 SQIVND (reference sequence).

Here the CDR3 DNA reads TGCGCCAGCAGCCAACCTAGGGGGGGGTCGTCCTACGAGCAGTACTTC. Protein: CASSQPRGGSSYEQYF. This sequence joins TRBV4-1 and TRBJ2-7; D is possibly TRBD2 (7 bases). CDR1 MGHRA and CDR2 YSYEKL come from the germline V gene. Trimming took 2 bases from V and 1 from J, leaving 15 bases between them. The CDR3 contains 16 residues.

The chain joins TRBV7-8 to TRBJ1-1; D possibly corresponds to TRBD1 (5 bases). V was clipped by 6 bases and J by 4 bases, with 9 bases between them. CDR1 and CDR2 from the germline V gene are SGHVS and FQNEAQ. The CDR3 length is 12 residues. DNA of the CDR3: TGTGCCAGCAGGGGGAGGGGCACTGAAGCTTTCTTT. This translates into CASRGRGTEAFF. Filled out from reference TRBV7-8 and TRBJ1-1, the complete variable domain reads GAGVSQSPRYKVAKRGQDVALRCDPISGHVSLFWYQQALGQGPEFLTYFQNEAQLDKSGLPSDRFFAERPEGSVSTLKIQRTQQEDSAVYLCASRGRGTEAFFGQGTRLTVV.

The CDR3, as DNA: TGTGCCAGCAGCGACCCCGGGACAGGCAGACGCGAGCAGTACTTC. Encoded protein: CASSDPGTGRREQYF. J is TRBJ2-7 and V is TRBV7-9, with 8 bases that match TRBD1. CDR3 length: 15 amino acids. With V trimmed by 5 bases and J by 6 bases, 12 bases remained unmatched. CDR1 is SEHNR and CDR2 is FQNEAQ in the germline V gene (reference sequence).

The CDR3 protein is CASSPGQGAYEQYF. CDR3 DNA sequence: TGCGCCAGCAGTCCGGGACAGGGAGCCTACGAGCAGTACTTC. The chain recombines TRBV5-1 with TRBJ2-7; 9 positions match TRBD1. J gave up 2 bases and V 5 bases, and 5 bases lay outside the gene matches. The CDR3 totals 14 residues. CDR1 SGHRS and CDR2 YFSETQ come from the germline V gene.

The table lists this clone with a few counts. The rearrangement uses TRBV10-3 and TRBJ2-1, with a weak D call TRBD2 (5 bases). CDR3 length equals 13 residues. Looked up from germline, CDR1 is ENHRY and CDR2 is SYGVKD. Trimming left V 1 base short and J 9 bases short, with 10 bases between. In DNA, the CDR3 is TGTGCCATCAGTGAGTTACTAGTTCCTGAGCAGTTCTTC. It translates to CAISELLVPEQFF.

The rearrangement links TRBV5-5 to TRBJ2-5; tentatively, D is TRBD1 (5 bases). Deletions cut 4 bases from V and 6 bases from J, with 13 bases between. Germline assignment: CDR1 SGHKS and CDR2 YYEKEE (reference sequence). This CDR3 has 13 amino acids. CDR3 residues: CASSPGPEQTQYF. CDR3 bases: TGTGCCAGCAGCCCAGGGCCCGAGCAGACCCAGTACTTC.

The V gene is TRBV5-4, the J gene TRBJ1-4, with a weak D call TRBD1 (5 bases). The CDR3 spans 14 residues. V lost 5 bases to trimming and J lost 3 bases, with 11 bases between them. Germline-derived CDR1 and CDR2 are SGHNT and YYREEE (reference sequence). In nucleotides, the CDR3 is TGTGCCAGCAGTCGGGGGGGTCCTAATGAAAAACTGTTTTTT. Its protein is CASSRGGPNEKLFF.

The chain carries TRBV27 and TRBJ2-6, with TRBD1 matching 11 bases. V was pared by 5 bases and J by 4 bases, with 7 bases of the junction left unmatched. This CDR3 is built from 17 residues. Germline CDR1 MNHEY, CDR2 SMNVEV (reference sequence). CDR3 in DNA: TGTGCCAGCAGTCACCGGGACAGGGGGTTGGGGGCCAACGTCCTGACTTTC. Its translation: CASSHRDRGLGANVLTF.

This sequence joins TRBV5-1 and TRBJ2-5; 16 bases match TRBD2. The germline gives CDR1 SGHRS, CDR2 YFSETQ. Unmatched junction bases numbered 14, after V lost 3 bases and J lost 6 bases. The CDR3 contains 19 residues. CDR3 DNA: TGCGCCAGCAGCTCCTCGGGACTAGCGGGAGGGCCGCGGATGAAGACCCAGTACTTC. It yields the protein CASSSSGLAGGPRMKTQYF.

V usage is TRBV4-1 and J usage is TRBJ2-3; possibly TRBD1 for D (5 bases). The CDR3 runs 14 residues. Trimming stripped 5 bases from V and 4 bases from J, with 13 bases between. CDR1 and CDR2 (germline): MGHRA, YSYEKL. The CDR3: CASSKEGAADTQYF. CDR3 nucleotide sequence: TGCGCCAGCAGCAAGGAAGGGGCGGCAGATACGCAGTATTTT.

The genes are TRBV15 and TRBJ2-5; 7 bases match TRBD1. V was clipped by 1 base and J by 1 base; unmatched bases: 3. This CDR3 has 15 amino acids. CDR1 LNHNV and CDR2 YYDKDF come from the germline V gene (reference sequence). The CDR3 coding sequence is TGTGCCACCAGCAGAGGTCCAGGGGGCCAAGAGACCCAGTACTTC. It yields the protein CATSRGPGGQETQYF.